Listed here is a single T cell receptor (beta chain). TCRdb's table, derived via immunoSEQ multiplex PCR, lists solely in-frame clones and lacks some. The profile shows tens of thousands of clones, approximately 92% of them singletons. These data come from a study of tissue T cells after allogeneic stem cell transplantation. The overall study: Adult allogeneic hematopoietic cell transplant recipients with steroid-refractory graft-versus-host disease were prospectively enrolled for research autopsy.

Germline V gene data show CDR1 as MDHEN and CDR2 as SYDVKM. The junction had 10 bases not matched to a gene; V was cut back by 10 bases and J by 3 bases. The CDR3 covers 14 residues. The receptor was isolated from a woman aged 35-70 years who later had graft-versus-host disease after an allogeneic stem cell transplant. The chain carries TRBV28 and TRBJ2-7; TRBD1 aligns across 9 bases. The sample was blood, taken before transplantation. CDR3 residues: CATRAGTGNYEQYF. CDR3 in DNA: TGTGCCACCCGTGCCGGGACAGGGAACTACGAGCAGTACTTC.